This TCR beta chain was retrieved from a study of T cell responses to AZD1222 COVID-19 vaccine. Profiling relied on immunoSEQ multiplex PCR, and the TCRdb table lists in-frame clones only, not all of them. The data show 60,000 to 85,000 clones, about 88% seen once. Germline loops: CDR1 SGHVS, CDR2 FQNEAQ. This CDR3 region has 16 residues. The ends lost 4 bases at V and 1 base at J; junction bases unmatched: 6. Sequences were derived from peripheral blood, sampled 28 days after the second dose of the MenACWY control vaccine. This receptor was taken from an adult who received the MenACWY meningococcal vaccine as a control. V is TRBV7-8 and J is TRBJ2-7; the match to TRBD1 covers 11 bases. Here the CDR3 reads CASSYNRDRGSYEQYF. In DNA, the CDR3 is TGTGCCAGCAGCTACAACCGGGACAGGGGGTCCTACGAGCAGTACTTC.